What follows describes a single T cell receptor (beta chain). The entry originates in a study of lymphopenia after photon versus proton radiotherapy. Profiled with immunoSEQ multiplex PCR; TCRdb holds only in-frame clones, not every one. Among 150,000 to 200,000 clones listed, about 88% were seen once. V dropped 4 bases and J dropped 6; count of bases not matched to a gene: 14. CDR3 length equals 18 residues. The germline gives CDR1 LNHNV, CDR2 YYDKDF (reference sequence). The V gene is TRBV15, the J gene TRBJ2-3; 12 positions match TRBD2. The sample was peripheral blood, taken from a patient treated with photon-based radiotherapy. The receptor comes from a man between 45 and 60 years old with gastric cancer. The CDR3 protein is CATSTNPSSGRARDTQYF. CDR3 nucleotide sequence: TGTGCCACCAGCACAAATCCATCTAGCGGGAGGGCCCGGGATACGCAGTATTTT.